The rows below give T cell receptor beta chains drawn from one sample of a study of control samples from healthy donors and cancer patients. TCRdb keeps only in-frame clones here, not all; method: immunoSEQ multiplex PCR. This sample has about 80,000 clones, with 85% to 90% found just once. Source material: blood. These receptor sequences come from a man in his fifties in good health. CDR3s leave out the opening cysteine and the closing phenylalanine or tryptophan. Clone size is given for some rows only: seen once, a few or many times, or a class if the clone is expanded.

clone_size v_call cdr3_aa
NA TRBV6-1 ASSEGTGAGELF
NA TRBV7-3 ASSFSGGRETQY
NA TRBV6-5 ASISTANTEAF
NA TRBV18 ASSQGQGDQPQH
once TRBV11-2 ASSLVRGSSYGYT
NA TRBV27 ASSRTGGGNEKLF
NA TRBV11-2 ASNLLGDRTEAF
NA TRBV19 ASSPNPGNEQY
few TRBV30 AWTGAQTEAF
NA TRBV7-9 ASSFTQGVF
NA TRBV13 ASSLAGDSPLH
once TRBV2 ASNPDSSMNTEAF
NA TRBV19 ASSITSGGAGELF
NA TRBV6-5 ASRKGTSGRNEQF
once TRBV5-5 ASSLAGTLGTDTQY
NA TRBV2 ASSIDGSVTQETQY
NA TRBV3-1/TRBV3-2 ASSLRDSPKF
NA TRBV29-1 SVQGTAQMNTEAF
NA TRBV18 ASSPLDAIGFSYT
NA TRBV6-5 ASSNQPRSPLH
once TRBV6-6 ASSYDSQVTDTQY
NA TRBV18 ASSPRRDEQY
NA TRBV5-1 ASSLVHRGSTEAF
NA TRBV5-1 ASSLLATYSNYGYT
NA TRBV19 ASSIGSRPTDTQY
NA TRBV18 ASSPVSGANVLT
NA TRBV24-1 ATSETGYNEQF
few TRBV7-9 ASSLAVAGGFREQF
NA TRBV5-1 ASSLGQSNEKLF
NA TRBV9 ASSVTSPSYEQY
NA TRBV19 ASSIDSSGGAGKTQY